Shown below are 4 T cell receptor beta chains from a single sample sequenced in a study of T cells in Graves' hyperthyroidism and ophthalmopathy. Amplification targeted TCR beta CDR3 regions from RNA transcripts. When the TCR CDR3 underwent first-round RT-PCR, the HTBI primer set was used. TCRdb re-called the multiplex PCR reads through MiXCR, storing one row per CDR3 protein. The table lists fewer than 750,000 distinct CDR3 sequences, just over 45% of them singletons, with around 7.7% in the top ten. Material: peripheral blood or thyroid tissue (not recorded which). The receptors here all came from a woman aged 18-29 years with Graves' hyperthyroidism.

This chain uses TRBV24-1 with TRBJ2-7; 8 nucleotides align to TRBD1. CDR3 length: 15 residues. Per germline, CDR1 KGHDR and CDR2 SFDVKD. V lost 5 bases and J lost 7; bases outside the gene matches: 12. For the CDR3, the DNA is TGTGCCACCAGTGTGGGGACAGGAAACTACAATGAGCAGTACTTC. This encodes CATSVGTGNYNEQYF.

The rearrangement uses TRBV12-3 or TRBV12-4 and TRBJ1-2, with D uncertain. V dropped 7 bases and J dropped 5 bases, with 20 bases sitting between them. The CDR3 is 15 residues long. The CDR3 reads CASISSPGERYGYTF. In DNA form, the CDR3 reads TGTGCCAGCATATCCTCACCCGGGGAGCGGTATGGCTACACCTTC.

The table lists this clonotype with many counts. V is TRBV20-1 and J is TRBJ2-7, with D maybe TRBD2 (6 bases). CDR1 is DFQATT, CDR2 SNEGSKA, per germline (reference sequence). V was trimmed by 5 bases and J by 0 bases, leaving 20 bases between them. This CDR3 is 16 amino acids long. The DNA of the CDR3 is TGCAGTGCTTTACGTCCCGGGACTTGGTACTCCTACGAGCAGTACTTC. This encodes CSALRPGTWYSYEQYF.

At least ten counts were recorded for this clonotype. The chain is built from TRBV20-1 and TRBJ2-7; 8 bases are shared with TRBD2. In germline, CDR1 is DFQATT, CDR2 SNEGSKA (reference sequence). J gave up 0 bases and V 1 base, and 5 bases lay outside the gene matches. The CDR3 spans 15 residues. Here the CDR3 DNA reads TGCAGTGCTAGAGGGCAGAGCGGGAGCTCCTACGAGCAGTACTTC. This codes for CSARGQSGSSYEQYF.